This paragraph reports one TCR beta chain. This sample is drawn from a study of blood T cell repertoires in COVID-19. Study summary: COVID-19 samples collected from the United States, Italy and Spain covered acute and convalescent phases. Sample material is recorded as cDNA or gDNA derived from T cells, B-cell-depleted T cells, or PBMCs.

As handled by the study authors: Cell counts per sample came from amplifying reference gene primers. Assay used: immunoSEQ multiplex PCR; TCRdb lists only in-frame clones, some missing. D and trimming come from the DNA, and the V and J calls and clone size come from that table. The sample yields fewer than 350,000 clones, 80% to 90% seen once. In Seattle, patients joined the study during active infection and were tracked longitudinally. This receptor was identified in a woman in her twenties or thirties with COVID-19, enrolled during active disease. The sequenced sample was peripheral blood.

DNA of the CDR3: TGCGCCAGCAGCTTGGGATCAAGGACAAACTCCTACGAGCAGTACTTC. It translates to CASSLGSRTNSYEQYF. The gene calls are TRBV5-1 and TRBJ2-7; tentatively, D is TRBD1 (5 bases). Germline lookup yields CDR1 SGHRS and CDR2 YFSETQ. Trimming removed 0 bases at V and 0 bases at J, with 13 bases between. This CDR3 spans 16 amino acids. Full variable domain (rest looked up from reference TRBV5-1 and TRBJ2-7): KAGVTQTPRYLIKTRGQQVTLSCSPISGHRSVSWYQQTPGQGLQFLFEYFSETQRNKGNFPGRFSGRQFSNSRSEMNVSTLELGDSALYLCASSLGSRTNSYEQYFGPGTRLTVT.